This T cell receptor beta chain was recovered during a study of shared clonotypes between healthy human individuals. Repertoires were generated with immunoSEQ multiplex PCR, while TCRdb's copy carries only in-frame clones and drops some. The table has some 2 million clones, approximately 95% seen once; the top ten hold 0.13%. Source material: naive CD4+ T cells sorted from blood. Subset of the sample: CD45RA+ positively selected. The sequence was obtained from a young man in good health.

DNA of the CDR3: TGTGCCAGCAGCGGCCGCGGGGAGCTGTTTTTT. Translated: CASSGRGELFF. The chain combines TRBV9 with TRBJ2-2; no reliable D call. V was trimmed by 3 bases and J by 7 bases, leaving 4 bases between them. CDR3 length equals 11 residues. CDR1 is SGDLS and CDR2 is YYNGEE in the germline V gene. The variable domain in full, completed from reference TRBV9 and TRBJ2-2, reads DSGVTQTPKHLITATGQRVTLRCSPRSGDLSVYWYQQSLDQGLQFLIQYYNGEERAKGNILERFSAQQFPDLHSELNLSSLELGDSALYFCASSGRGELFFGEGSRLTVL.